This T cell receptor beta chain came from a study of T cell responses to AZD1222 COVID-19 vaccine. Details on this clone: Antigen: not known.

This CDR3 is built from 17 residues. Unmatched junction bases numbered 13, after V lost 5 bases and J lost 8 bases. In germline, CDR1 is LGHNA, CDR2 YSLEER. Clones were sequenced by immunoSEQ multiplex PCR, and TCRdb holds only the in-frame ones, with some missing. Here the sample spans approximately 100,000 clones, roughly 92% being singletons. Study observations and caveats: Two doses of AZD1222 preceded a rise in Spike-specific TCR breadth and depth. Seropositive status at baseline applied to only a handful of AZD1222 recipients. Sampling that yielded the repertoires occurred only after the peak T cell response. Regions left unmutated in variants are reportedly the target of nearly half of spike-specific TCRs.

The origin of this receptor is an adult in good health. This material consisted of peripheral blood, taken on day 0 of AZD1222 vaccination. The chain has TRBV4-3 and TRBJ2-1; 12 bases are shared with TRBD2. The CDR3 region is CASSLGVTSGSFDEQFF. In DNA, the CDR3 is TGCGCCAGCAGCTTGGGAGTGACTAGCGGGAGTTTCGATGAGCAGTTCTTC.